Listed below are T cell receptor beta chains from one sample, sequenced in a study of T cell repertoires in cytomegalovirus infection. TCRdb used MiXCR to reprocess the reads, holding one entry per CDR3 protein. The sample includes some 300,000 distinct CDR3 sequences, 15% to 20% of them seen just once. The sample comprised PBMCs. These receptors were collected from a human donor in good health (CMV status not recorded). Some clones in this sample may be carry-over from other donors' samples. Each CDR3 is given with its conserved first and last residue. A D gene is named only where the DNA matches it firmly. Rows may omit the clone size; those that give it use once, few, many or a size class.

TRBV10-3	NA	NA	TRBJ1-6	CAIRKTEVSPLHF	TGTGCCATCAGAAAGACAGAGGTTTCACCCCTCCACTTT
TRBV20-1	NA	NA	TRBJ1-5	CSGVAYSNQPQHF	TGCAGTGGGGTAGCTTATAGCAATCAGCCCCAGCATTTT
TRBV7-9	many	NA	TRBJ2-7	CASSSKERPVYEQYF	TGTGCCAGCAGCTCCAAGGAGCGGCCCGTCTACGAGCAGTACTTC
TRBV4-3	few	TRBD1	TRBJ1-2	CASSQGRDRGYYGYTF	TGCGCCAGCAGCCAAGGGAGAGACAGGGGTTATTATGGCTACACCTTC
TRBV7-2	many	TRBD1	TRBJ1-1	CASSPQTGVMNTEAFF	TGTGCCAGCAGCCCCCAGACAGGGGTAATGAACACTGAAGCTTTCTTT
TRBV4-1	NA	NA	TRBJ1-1	CASSQDRNGEAFF	TGCGCCAGCAGCCAAGATCGGAATGGTGAAGCTTTCTTT
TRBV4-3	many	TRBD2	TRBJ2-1	CASSQEGGGTLYNEQFF	TGCGCCAGCAGCCAAGAAGGCGGGGGGACCCTTTACAATGAGCAGTTCTTC
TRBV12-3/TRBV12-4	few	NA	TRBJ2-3	CASSLYIGTDTQYF	TGTGCCAGCAGTTTGTACATCGGCACAGATACGCAGTATTTT
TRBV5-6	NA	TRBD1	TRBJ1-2	CASSFRGKEYDGYTF	TGTGCCAGCAGCTTCAGGGGGAAGGAGTACGATGGCTACACCTTC
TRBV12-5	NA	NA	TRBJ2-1	CASGFGQGPYNEQFF	TGTGCTAGTGGTTTCGGGCAGGGTCCCTACAATGAGCAGTTCTTC
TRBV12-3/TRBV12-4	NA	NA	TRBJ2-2	CANSLTGTGELFF	TGTGCCAACAGTTTAACGGGGACCGGGGAGCTGTTTTTT
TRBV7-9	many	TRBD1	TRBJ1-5	CASSEQGDQPQHF	TGTGCCAGCAGCGAACAGGGGGATCAGCCCCAGCATTTT
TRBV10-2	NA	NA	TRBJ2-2	CASSESEGMTENTGELFF	TGCGCCAGCAGTGAGTCTGAGGGAATGACAGAGAACACCGGGGAGCTGTTTTTT
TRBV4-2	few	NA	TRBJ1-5	CASSQDNRDPQHF	TGTGCCAGCAGCCAAGATAACAGGGATCCCCAGCATTTT
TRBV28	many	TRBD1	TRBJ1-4	CASSLQDRGSEKLFF	TGTGCCAGCAGTTTACAGGACAGGGGCAGTGAAAAACTGTTTTTT
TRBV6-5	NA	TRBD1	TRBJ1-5	CASRAGQYQPQHF	TGTGCCAGCAGGGCGGGACAGTATCAGCCCCAGCATTTT
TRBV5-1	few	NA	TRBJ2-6	CASSLAAVGANVLTF	TGCGCCAGCAGCTTGGCGGCTGTTGGGGCCAACGTCCTGACTTTC
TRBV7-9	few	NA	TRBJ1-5	CASSRGESNQPQHF	TGTGCCAGCAGTAGGGGGGAAAGCAATCAGCCCCAGCATTTT
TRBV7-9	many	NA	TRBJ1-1	CASSPNEGWETEAFF	TGTGCCAGCAGCCCGAACGAGGGGTGGGAGACTGAAGCTTTCTTT
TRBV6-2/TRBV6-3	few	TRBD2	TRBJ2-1	CASSYSLAGGGRGNEQFF	TGTGCCAGCAGTTACAGCCTAGCGGGGGGTGGACGGGGCAATGAGCAGTTCTTC
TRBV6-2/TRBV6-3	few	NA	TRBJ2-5	CASGRGRTEIQETQYF	TGTGCCTCTGGGAGGGGGCGGACAGAAATTCAAGAGACCCAGTACTTC
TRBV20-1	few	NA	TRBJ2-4	CSASATRGARYIQYF	TGCAGTGCTAGCGCGACTCGCGGCGCGCGGTACATTCAGTACTTC
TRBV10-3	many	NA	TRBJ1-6	CAISGTSGSPLHF	TGTGCCATCAGTGGGACAAGTGGATCACCCCTCCACTTT
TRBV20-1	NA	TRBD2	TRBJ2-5	CSARATSGGAGVMETQYF	TGCAGTGCTAGGGCGACTAGCGGGGGGGCTGGGGTTATGGAGACCCAGTACTTC
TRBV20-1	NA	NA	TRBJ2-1	CSARDPNEQFF	TGCAGTGCTAGGGACCCCAATGAGCAGTTCTTC
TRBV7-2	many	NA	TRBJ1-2	CASSDALRGHGYTF	TGTGCCAGCAGCGACGCTTTACGGGGGCATGGCTACACCTTC
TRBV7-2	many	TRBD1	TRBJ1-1	CASSQGQASTEAFF	TGTGCCAGCAGCCAGGGACAGGCTAGCACTGAAGCTTTCTTT
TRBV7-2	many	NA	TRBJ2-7	CASSLNPGLEQYF	TGTGCCAGCAGCTTAAATCCGGGGCTCGAGCAGTACTTC
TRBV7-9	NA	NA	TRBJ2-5	CASSPMRRERALAQGETQYF	TGTGCCAGCAGCCCCATGAGGAGGGAAAGGGCCCTCGCGCAAGGGGAGACCCAGTACTTC
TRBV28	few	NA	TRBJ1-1	CASSLPGTTNTEAFF	TGTGCCAGCAGCTTACCCGGGACAACGAACACTGAAGCTTTCTTT
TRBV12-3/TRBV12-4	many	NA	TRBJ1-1	CASSQTTTLAFF	TGTGCCAGCAGCCAAACAACTACTCTAGCTTTCTTT
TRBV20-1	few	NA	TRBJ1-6	CSARNRLGNSPLHF	TGCAGTGCTAGGAATCGCCTGGGGAATTCACCCCTCCACTTT
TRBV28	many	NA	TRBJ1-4	CASSLAGATNEKLFF	TGTGCCAGCAGTTTAGCGGGCGCCACTAATGAAAAACTGTTTTTT
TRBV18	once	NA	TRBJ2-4	CASSPQRGENIQYF	TGTGCCAGCTCACCCCAACGAGGGGAAAACATTCAGTACTTC
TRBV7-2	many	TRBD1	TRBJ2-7	CASSLLGTAYYEQYF	TGTGCCAGCAGCTTACTCGGGACAGCCTACTACGAGCAGTACTTC
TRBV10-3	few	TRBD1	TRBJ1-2	CAISRGQNYGYTF	TGTGCCATCAGCCGGGGACAGAACTATGGCTACACCTTC
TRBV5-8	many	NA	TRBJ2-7	CASSLVGSGPYEQYF	TGTGCCAGCAGCTTGGTAGGCAGCGGCCCCTACGAGCAGTACTTC
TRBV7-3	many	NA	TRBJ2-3	CASSARDFRGDTQYF	TGTGCCAGCAGCGCCCGGGACTTTAGGGGGGATACGCAGTATTTT
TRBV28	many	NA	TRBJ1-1	CASSDGIGAFF	TGTGCCAGCAGTGACGGCATCGGAGCTTTCTTT
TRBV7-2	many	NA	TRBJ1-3	CASSLGGIGNTIYF	TGTGCCAGCAGCTTAGGGGGTATCGGAAACACCATATATTTT
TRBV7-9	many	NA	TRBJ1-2	CASSFSDYGYTF	TGTGCCAGCAGCTTCTCGGATTATGGCTACACCTTC
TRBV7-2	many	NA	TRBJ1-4	CASSLAFVGSNEKLFF	TGTGCCAGCAGCTTAGCGTTCGTAGGGTCTAATGAAAAACTGTTTTTT
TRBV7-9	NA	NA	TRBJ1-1	CASSSWTAQSAFF	TGTGCCAGCAGCTCCTGGACAGCTCAATCGGCTTTCTTT
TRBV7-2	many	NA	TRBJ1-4	CASSFTNEKLFF	TGTGCCAGCAGCTTCACTAATGAAAAACTGTTTTTT
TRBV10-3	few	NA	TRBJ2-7	CAISESSRGTIFYEQYF	TGTGCCATCAGTGAGTCTTCTCGGGGAACTATCTTCTACGAGCAGTACTTC
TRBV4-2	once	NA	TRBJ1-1	CASSQELLLEAFF	TGTGCCAGCAGCCAAGAGTTACTCCTTGAAGCTTTCTTT
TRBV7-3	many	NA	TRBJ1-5	CASSERQLEGNQPQHF	TGTGCCAGCAGCGAGAGGCAGCTCGAGGGCAATCAGCCCCAGCATTTT
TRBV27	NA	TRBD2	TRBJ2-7	CASSPRAGRDEQYF	TGTGCCAGCAGTCCCAGGGCAGGGAGGGACGAGCAGTACTTC